This T cell receptor beta chain was sequenced in a study of blood T cell repertoires in COVID-19. Study summary: Donors in the United States, Italy and Spain gave samples during acute or convalescent COVID-19. T cells, B-cell-depleted T cells, or PBMCs supplied cDNA or gDNA.

Authors' analysis steps: Amplifying reference gene primers gave estimates of nucleated cell counts. Repertoires were generated with immunoSEQ multiplex PCR, while TCRdb's copy carries only in-frame clones and drops some. That table is the source of V, J and clone size, and D and trimming were worked out from the DNA. The table lists tens of thousands of clones, approximately 78% of them singletons, with 15% to 20% in the top ten. The germline gives CDR1 SGHNT, CDR2 YYREEE (reference sequence). V was clipped by 2 bases and J by 4 bases; unmatched bases: 11. The CDR3 spans 16 residues. The chain recombines TRBV5-4 with TRBJ1-2; 7 nucleotides align to TRBD1. The sample comprised peripheral blood. The TCR comes from a woman aged 55-75 years with acute or convalescent COVID-19. In DNA, the CDR3 is TGTGCCAGCAGCTTCATAAGACAGGGACTTAGCTATGGCTACACCTTC. This gives the protein CASSFIRQGLSYGYTF.